A single sample gave rise to the 18 T cell receptor beta chains below, sequenced in a study of CD8+CD57+ T cells in acquired aplastic anemia. Flow cytometry had shown expanded CD8+CD57+ cells in the patients chosen for sequencing. TCR beta VDJ and CDR3 were profiled, and genomic DNA was the template. TCRdb re-analysed the reads in MiXCR, keeping a single row per CDR3 protein. The table includes approximately 180,000 distinct CDR3 sequences, around 60% detected once. The source material was sorted CD4+, CD8+, or CD8+CD57+ T cells (not recorded which) from PBMCs. All receptors come from a human donor with aplastic anemia.

This clonotype has just one count. The chain couples TRBV24-1 to TRBJ2-1, with 8 bases that match TRBD2. The CDR3 runs to 13 residues. Germline CDR1 KGHDR, CDR2 SFDVKD. With V trimmed by 7 bases and J by 6 bases, 4 bases remained unmatched. The CDR3 here is CATRTSEFNEQFF. The CDR3 coding sequence is TGTGCCACCAGGACTAGCGAATTCAATGAGCAGTTCTTC.

The chain uses TRBV7-8 and TRBJ1-1; D is perhaps TRBD1 (6 bases). V lost 3 bases and J lost 5, with 16 bases in between. The CDR3 is 15 residues long. Germline-derived CDR1 and CDR2 are SGHVS and FQNEAQ. The CDR3 DNA sequence: TGTGCCAGCAGCTTGACAGGAAAGGCGGGGACTGAAGCTTTCTTT. Its protein product is CASSLTGKAGTEAFF.

The chain joins TRBV20-1 to TRBJ1-6; possibly TRBD1 for D (5 bases). V lost 0 bases, J lost 7 bases, and 16 bases lay in between. Germline CDR1 and CDR2: DFQATT and SNEGSKA (reference sequence). The length of the CDR3 is 16 residues. The DNA of the CDR3 is TGCAGTGCTAGAGAGTCAAGGGGTAGTTTGAATTCACCCCTCCACTTT. This gives the protein CSARESRGSLNSPLHF.

This clonotype appeared once. The V gene is TRBV20-1, the J gene TRBJ2-7; 11 bases fit TRBD2. Germline assignment: CDR1 DFQATT and CDR2 SNEGSKA (reference sequence). This CDR3 comprises 14 residues. Trimming took 4 bases from V and 2 from J; bases not matched to a gene: 4. CDR3 nucleotides: TGCAGTGCTATAGCGGGAGGGTCCCCCTACGAGCAGTACTTC. It is translated as CSAIAGGSPYEQYF.

A remark on this clonotype: Mismatch with germline at one junction end may stem from a read error. The chain has TRBV19 and TRBJ2-3; D unclear. The length of the CDR3 is 13 residues. Per germline, CDR1 LNHDA and CDR2 SQIVND (reference sequence). In DNA, the CDR3 is TGTGCCAGTACCTCTCTGAGCACAGAAACGCGGTATTTT. Its protein is CASTSLSTETRYF.

The sample holds many counts of this clonotype. The chain recombines TRBV20-1 with TRBJ1-1; the match to TRBD1 covers 7 bases. The CDR3 loop spans 15 amino acids. The germline CDR1 and CDR2 sequences are DFQATT and SNEGSKA (reference sequence). V gave up 2 bases and J gave up 1 base; unmatched junction bases: 7. The DNA for the CDR3 is TGCAGTGCTAGAAACCCGGACAGGCCGAACACTGAAGCTTTCTTT. Protein: CSARNPDRPNTEAFF.

The chain joins TRBV7-6 to TRBJ2-1; 10 positions match TRBD2. The CDR3 is made up of 15 amino acids. V shed 4 bases, J shed 4 bases, and the junction held 4 bases outside the gene matches. Germline V gene lookup returns CDR1 SGHVS and CDR2 FNYEAQ. Here the CDR3 reads CASSSGTSAYNEQFF. The CDR3 bases are TGTGCCAGCAGCTCCGGGACTAGCGCATACAATGAGCAGTTCTTC.

The sample holds a few counts of this clonotype. V usage is TRBV7-3 and J usage is TRBJ1-6; D ambiguous. CDR3 length: 13 amino acids. Germline V CDR1 and CDR2: SGHTA, FQGTGA. V gave up 1 base and J gave up 10 bases, with 8 bases separating them. The CDR3 sequence: CASSLKRESPLHF. The CDR3 DNA follows: TGTGCCAGCAGCTTAAAGCGGGAATCACCCCTCCACTTT.

The chain links TRBV7-2 to TRBJ2-7; D may be TRBD2 (6 bases). The CDR3 is 15 amino acids. Germline V gene data show CDR1 as SGHTA and CDR2 as FQGNSA. The V gene lost 5 bases and the J gene lost 4 bases, with 18 bases spanning the gap. The DNA for the CDR3 is TGTGCCAGCAGCCCCCGGACTGGCGGGGAATACGAGCAGTACTTC. Amino acid sequence: CASSPRTGGEYEQYF. The entire variable domain, with the rest obtained from reference TRBV7-2 and TRBJ2-7, is as follows: GAGVSQSPSNKVTEKGKDVELRCDPISGHTALYWYRQSLGQGLEFLIYFQGNSAPDKSGLPSDRFSAERTGGSVSTLTIQRTQQEDSAVYLCASSPRTGGEYEQYFGPGTRLTVT.

The table lists this clonotype with a few counts. The V and J genes are TRBV24-1 and TRBJ2-5; 8 nucleotides line up with TRBD1. V lost 9 bases to trimming and J lost 5 bases; unmatched junction nucleotides: 1. Germline V gene sequence: CDR1 KGHDR, CDR2 SFDVKD. The CDR3 is 11 residues long. The CDR3 here is CATGQGETQYF. The CDR3 region has the DNA TGTGCCACCGGACAGGGTGAGACCCAGTACTTC.

This clonotype was observed many times. A read error may produce the germline difference seen at one junction end. The V and J genes are TRBV10-2 and TRBJ2-7, with TRBD1 as a possible D gene (6 bases). The CDR3 is 14 amino acids. From germline, CDR1 is WSHSY and CDR2 SAAADI. Here the CDR3 reads CTSRPRDKAYEQYF. The CDR3 DNA is TGCACCAGCAGGCCCCGGGACAAGGCCTACGAGCAGTACTTC.

This clonotype was detected ten times or more. The V call is TRBV12-3 or TRBV12-4, the J call TRBJ2-7, with 8 bases identical to TRBD2. The CDR3 length is 14 residues. Trimming took 2 bases from V and 9 from J; bases not matched to a gene: 9. The CDR3 loop reads CASSLTGGSLGQYF. CDR3 DNA: TGTGCCAGCAGTTTAACGGGGGGGTCCCTGGGGCAGTACTTC.

This rearrangement joins TRBV5-1 to TRBJ1-4; 9 nucleotides align to TRBD1. This CDR3 comprises 14 residues. V lost 7 bases to trimming and J lost 7 bases; unmatched junction nucleotides: 8. Germline lookup yields CDR1 SGHRS and CDR2 YFSETQ. The CDR3 sequence: CASRQGTGSEKLFF. In nucleotides, the CDR3 is TGCGCCAGCCGCCAAGGGACAGGGAGTGAAAAACTGTTTTTT.

V gene TRBV7-9 combines with J gene TRBJ1-3, with a tentative D call TRBD1 (5 bases). V lost 0 bases and J 0 bases, leaving 12 bases between the germline ends. The germline V gene encodes CDR1 SEHNR and CDR2 FQNEAQ (reference sequence). The CDR3 extends over 17 amino acids. The CDR3 protein is CASSLAAGLISGNTIYF. For the CDR3, the DNA is TGTGCCAGCAGCTTAGCGGCGGGGCTAATCTCTGGAAACACCATATATTTT.

This clonotype was seen only a few times. The rearrangement links TRBV29-1 to TRBJ2-1; unclear D gene. Germline V lookup: CDR1 SQVTM, CDR2 ANQGSEA. This CDR3 region has 11 residues. V lost 5 bases, J lost 7 bases, and 9 bases lay in between. This chain's CDR3 is CSVMDPNEQFF. The CDR3 DNA reads TGCAGCGTTATGGACCCAAATGAGCAGTTCTTC.

Points on this clonotype: One junction end disagrees with the germline gene, perhaps due to a read error. The rearrangement joins TRBV7-8 to TRBJ2-2; D tentatively reads TRBD1 or TRBD2 (5 bases each). The CDR3 consists of 20 residues. Germline V CDR1 and CDR2: SGHVS, FQNEAQ. The CDR3 DNA reads TGTGCCAGCAGCCTAGTGGCCGGGACCTGGCGTGAGTCGAGGCACCGGGGAGCTGTTTTT. It specifies CASSLVAGTWRESRHRGAVF.

This clonotype was counted ten times or more. V is TRBV4-1 and J is TRBJ2-7; no clear D. Germline V lookup: CDR1 MGHRA, CDR2 YSYEKL. The CDR3 length is 14 residues. V shed 1 base and J shed 1 base, with 8 bases lying between them. CDR3 sequence reads: CASSQAQESYEQYF. Written as DNA, the CDR3 is TGCGCCAGCAGCCAAGCCCAGGAATCCTACGAGCAGTACTTC.

This clonotype has just a few counts. The V call is TRBV20-1, the J call TRBJ1-6, with 7 bases that match TRBD1. Looked up from germline, CDR1 is DFQATT and CDR2 is SNEGSKA (reference sequence). The CDR3 consists of 12 residues. V lost 5 bases, J lost 7 bases, and 2 bases stayed unmatched. In nucleotides, the CDR3 is TGCAGTGCTCGGGACAGAAATTCACCCCTCCACTTT. Amino acid sequence: CSARDRNSPLHF.